The clone carrying this T cell receptor beta chain was detected a few times. Its matching antigen is unknown. This record comes from a study of shared clonotypes between healthy human individuals. Study-wide results and limits: Naive subsets tended to show greater estimated richness than memory subsets. Relative to clonotypes present in all four donors, those not shared had lower generation probabilities.

Donors were healthy HIV-negative adults without recent acute infections or vaccinations. In the source study's methods: Filtering differed since immunoSEQ provided only junctions, with no quality scores. This table comes from immunoSEQ multiplex PCR, and its TCRdb copy is limited to in-frame clones, with some not included. V, J and clone size reflect that table, while D and trimming were determined from the DNA. The table records 950,000 to 1,100,000 clones, around 74% of them present only once. Sequencing input: memory CD4+ T cells sorted from blood. Described subset: CD45RA-negative fraction. The receptor's source is a man in his late teens or twenties in good health.

The CDR3 sequence: CAWGVREIEFF. In DNA form, the CDR3 reads TGTGCCTGGGGGGTGCGGGAGATAGAGTTCTTC. This rearrangement joins TRBV30 to TRBJ2-1, with TRBD2 identical over 7 bases. Germline loops: CDR1 GTSNPN, CDR2 SVGIG (reference sequence). The CDR3 is 11 amino acids. The trim removed 5 bases at V and 14 bases at J, leaving 9 bases unmatched.